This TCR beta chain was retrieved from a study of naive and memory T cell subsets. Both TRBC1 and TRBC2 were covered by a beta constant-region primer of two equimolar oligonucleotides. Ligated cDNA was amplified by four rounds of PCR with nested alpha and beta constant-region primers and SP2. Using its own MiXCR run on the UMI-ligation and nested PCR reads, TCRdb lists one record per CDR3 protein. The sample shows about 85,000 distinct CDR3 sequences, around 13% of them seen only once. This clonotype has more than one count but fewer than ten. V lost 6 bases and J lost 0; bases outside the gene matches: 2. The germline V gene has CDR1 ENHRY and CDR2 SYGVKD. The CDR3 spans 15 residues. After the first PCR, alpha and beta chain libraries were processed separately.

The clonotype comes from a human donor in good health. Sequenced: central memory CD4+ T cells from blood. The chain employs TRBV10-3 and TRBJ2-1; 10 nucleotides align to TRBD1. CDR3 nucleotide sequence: TGTGCCATCAGGGGGGACAGGGGCTCCTACAATGAGCAGTTCTTC. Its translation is CAIRGDRGSYNEQFF.